Listed here are 8 T cell receptor beta chains from one sample, sequenced in a study of shared clonotypes between healthy human individuals. Assay used: immunoSEQ multiplex PCR; TCRdb lists only in-frame clones, some missing. The table records under 1,100,000 clones, about 70% of them present only once. The material sequenced was memory CD4+ T cells sorted from blood. Subset of the sample: CD45RA-negative fraction. All receptors derive from a man aged 18 to 29 in good health.

In its sample, this clone was seen a few times. The V gene is TRBV6-6, the J gene TRBJ1-1; the D is unclear. Germline V gene lookup returns CDR1 MNHNY and CDR2 SVGAGI (reference sequence). V was pared by 10 bases and J by 1 base, with 10 bases between. The CDR3 totals 12 residues. In DNA form, the CDR3 reads TGTGCCACCACAACTTGGAACACTGAAGCTTTCTTT. Its protein is CATTTWNTEAFF.

The chain uses TRBV5-1 and TRBJ1-1; D gene ambiguous. Trimming stripped 0 bases from V and 3 bases from J, with 6 bases between. The CDR3 spans 13 residues. Germline CDR1 SGHRS, CDR2 YFSETQ. The CDR3 coding sequence is TGCGCCAGCAGCTTGGGTTTAGACACTGAAGCTTTCTTT. Encoded protein: CASSLGLDTEAFF.

The rearrangement joins TRBV4-1 to TRBJ2-3; a possible D gene is TRBD1 (5 bases). V shed 0 bases and J shed 5 bases, with 18 bases lying between them. There are 17 residues in the CDR3. The germline CDR1 and CDR2 sequences are MGHRA and YSYEKL. CDR3 sequence (DNA): TGCGCCAGCAGCCAAGACCAATTTGGGGCGCAGGGAGATACGCAGTATTTT. Amino acid sequence: CASSQDQFGAQGDTQYF.

The chain couples TRBV5-4 to TRBJ1-6; TRBD1 agrees at 9 bases. Per the germline V gene, CDR1 is SGHNT and CDR2 is YYREEE (reference sequence). CDR3 size: 14 residues. The J segment lost 10 bases and the V segment lost 1 base, leaving 3 bases of the junction unmatched. This chain's CDR3 is CASSLRTGVSPLHF. CDR3 coding DNA: TGTGCCAGCAGCTTGCGGACAGGGGTCTCACCCCTCCACTTT.

This clone was seen more than once but under ten times. The DNA is omitted, as the CDR3 cannot be located on it reliably, and the CDR3 follows TCRdb's listing. The gene calls are TRBV5-1 and TRBJ2-7; no check of the table's D call, TRBD1, against the DNA was made. Germline V lookup: CDR1 SGHRS, CDR2 YFSETQ. The CDR3 has 15 residues if both end residues are counted. The CDR3 sequence is CASRPLWQGRYEQYF.

The genes are TRBV19 and TRBJ2-1; D gene ambiguous. The CDR3 has 15 residues. The V end lost 3 bases, the J end lost 8 bases, and 17 bases lay between the germline ends. Germline assignment: CDR1 LNHDA and CDR2 SQIVND (reference sequence). DNA for the CDR3: TGTGCCAGTAGTATCTGGGATCGTCAAGGCGATGAGCAGTTCTTC. Translation: CASSIWDRQGDEQFF. Together with reference TRBV19 and TRBJ2-1, the CDR3 gives the full variable domain: DGGITQSPKYLFRKEGQNVTLSCEQNLNHDAMYWYRQDPGQGLRLIYYSQIVNDFQKGDIAEGYSVSREKKESFPLTVTSAQKNPTAFYLCASSIWDRQGDEQFFGPGTRLTVL.

The V and J genes are TRBV4-1 and TRBJ2-1, with 11 bases fitting TRBD2. This CDR3 has 16 residues. Germline V gene lookup returns CDR1 MGHRA and CDR2 YSYEKL. V was clipped by 0 bases and J by 9 bases; unmatched bases: 7. CDR3 residues: CASSQDMLAGGGEQFF. The DNA of the CDR3 is TGCGCCAGCAGCCAAGACATGCTAGCGGGGGGAGGTGAGCAGTTCTTC.

The chain couples TRBV11-1 to TRBJ2-7; TRBD1 agrees at 9 bases. The CDR3 is 16 amino acids. The germline CDR1 and CDR2 sequences are SGHAT and FQDESV (reference sequence). V lost 5 bases and J lost 2; bases outside the gene matches: 10. The CDR3 DNA follows: TGTGCCAGCAGCCCGCACGGGACAGGGTCCCCCTACGAGCAGTACTTC. It translates to CASSPHGTGSPYEQYF.